A single sample gave rise to the 8 T cell receptor beta chains below, sequenced in a study of shared clonotypes between healthy human individuals. Generated by immunoSEQ multiplex PCR, the TCRdb table keeps only in-frame clones and is missing some. Among about half a million clones listed, 60% to 80% were seen once. Sequenced sample: PBMCs. Receptors were obtained from a woman between 40 and 50 years old in good health. Some clones in this sample may be carry-over from other donors' samples.

This clone was observed at least ten times. In the same sample, other DNA sequences code for this CDR3. The chain has TRBV18 and TRBJ1-4; D is possibly TRBD1 (5 bases). The CDR3 is made up of 15 amino acids. The ends were cut back, 1 base at V and 5 bases at J, with 11 bases in the middle. Germline V gene sequence: CDR1 KGHSH, CDR2 LQKENI. As DNA, the CDR3 is TGTGCCAGCTCACCACAGGGGACTTCAAATGAAAAACTGTTTTTT. This sequence encodes CASSPQGTSNEKLFF. The variable domain in full, completed from reference TRBV18 and TRBJ1-4, reads NAGVMQNPRHLVRRRGQEARLRCSPMKGHSHVYWYRQLPEEGLKFMVYLQKENIIDESGMPKERFSAEFPKEGPSILRIQQVVRGDSAAYFCASSPQGTSNEKLFFGSGTQLSVL.

This clone was detected only once. The chain uses TRBV27 and TRBJ2-3; the D gene is possibly TRBD1 (5 bases). The CDR3 has 17 residues. Germline V gene sequence: CDR1 MNHEY, CDR2 SMNVEV (reference sequence). V was shortened by 5 bases and J by 2 bases, with 20 bases between the two germline ends. CDR3 DNA: TGTGCCAGCAGTCAAAAAAGGACACCCCTGACCACAGATACGCAGTATTTT. Protein: CASSQKRTPLTTDTQYF.

A word on this clone: Possible read error: a much larger clone is one base away. Other DNA sequences in the same sample also yield this CDR3. The rearrangement links TRBV7-9 to TRBJ2-3, with D tentatively TRBD2 (6 bases). Germline V gives CDR1 SEHNR, CDR2 FQNEAQ (reference sequence). V gave up 3 bases and J gave up 4 bases, with 8 bases separating them. CDR3 length: 13 amino acids. CDR3 region: CASSLEGADTQYF. CDR3 bases: TGTGCCAGCAGCTTGGAGGGCGCAGATACGCAGTATTTT.

The chain has TRBV10-3 and TRBJ1-1, with unresolved D. CDR1 is ENHRY and CDR2 is SYGVKD in the germline V gene. The V end lost 4 bases, the J end lost 3 bases, and 12 bases lay between the germline ends. The CDR3 covers 14 residues. The DNA for the CDR3 is TGTGCCATCAGTGTATTGGCCGACGACACTGAAGCTTTCTTT. Translated, it gives CAISVLADDTEAFF.

The chain employs TRBV19 and TRBJ2-7, with D tentatively TRBD1 (5 bases). Looked up from germline, CDR1 is LNHDA and CDR2 is SQIVND (reference sequence). Trimming stripped 5 bases from V and 0 bases from J, with 14 bases between. This CDR3 is 15 amino acids long. The CDR3 protein is CASSADNPASYEQYF. The CDR3, as DNA: TGTGCCAGTAGTGCGGACAATCCAGCCTCCTACGAGCAGTACTTC.

This clone was observed a handful of times. This chain uses TRBV5-4 with TRBJ2-2, with 12 bases aligning to TRBD2. The CDR3 contains 18 residues. Germline CDR1 and CDR2: SGHNT and YYREEE (reference sequence). Germline trimming cut 3 bases from V and 6 bases from J; bases unmatched to any gene: 12. CDR3 protein: CASSSLASGRALAGELFF. The CDR3, as DNA: TGTGCCAGCAGCTCGTTAGCTAGCGGGAGGGCCCTCGCCGGGGAGCTGTTTTTT.

This clone was seen only once. The chain joins TRBV18 to TRBJ2-3; D is unresolved. Germline-derived CDR1 and CDR2 are KGHSH and LQKENI. Trimming shortened V by 5 bases and J by 0 bases, and 9 bases separated the two germline ends. There are 14 residues in the CDR3. Written as DNA, the CDR3 is TGTGCCAGCTCATCCCCGCTCAGCACAGATACGCAGTATTTT. Amino acids: CASSSPLSTDTQYF.

The V gene is TRBV7-3, the J gene TRBJ2-1; 8 nucleotides agree with TRBD2. V lost 5 bases, J lost 9 bases, and 6 bases stayed unmatched. The CDR3 covers 13 residues. The germline V gene encodes CDR1 SGHTA and CDR2 FQGTGA. CDR3 sequence: CASSMTSVGEQFF. The CDR3 nucleotides are TGTGCCAGCAGCATGACTAGCGTCGGTGAGCAGTTCTTC.